A single sample is the source of the 13 T cell receptor beta chains below, sequenced in a study of blood T cell repertoires in COVID-19. TCRdb's copy holds only in-frame clones and misses some; the assay was immunoSEQ multiplex PCR. The data show 200,000 to 250,000 clones, around 89% seen once. Sequenced input: PBMCs or T cells enriched from blood (not recorded which). These receptors were taken from a man aged 30 to 39 who had recovered from COVID-19.

This clone has only one observation. V gene TRBV13 combines with J gene TRBJ2-7; possible D gene TRBD1, 5 bases. Germline V gene data show CDR1 as PRHDT and CDR2 as FYEKMQ (reference sequence). The CDR3 extends over 17 amino acids. The V end lost 5 bases, the J end lost 0 bases, and 20 bases lay between the germline ends. CDR3 nucleotide sequence: TGTGCCAGCAGCCCTCGAGTCAGGGTCCTGAGCTCCTACGAGCAGTACTTC. Encoded protein: CASSPRVRVLSSYEQYF.

The V gene is TRBV9, the J gene TRBJ1-1; D unclear. The CDR3 spans 14 residues. V was trimmed by 4 bases and J by 1 base, leaving 11 bases between them. CDR1 SGDLS and CDR2 YYNGEE come from the germline V gene. The chain's CDR3 is CASSSPGGNTEAFF. The CDR3 nucleotides read TGTGCCAGCAGCTCCCCGGGAGGGAACACTGAAGCTTTCTTT. The full variable domain, in which reference TRBV9 and TRBJ1-1 provide the parts outside the CDR3, is DSGVTQTPKHLITATGQRVTLRCSPRSGDLSVYWYQQSLDQGLQFLIQYYNGEERAKGNILERFSAQQFPDLHSELNLSSLELGDSALYFCASSSPGGNTEAFFGQGTRLTVV.

CDR3 nucleotide sequence: TGCGCCAGCAGCTTGGGGCTAGCGGGAGTCGAGCAGTACTTC. Residues: CASSLGLAGVEQYF. The chain joins TRBV5-1 to TRBJ2-7; 10 bases map to TRBD2. CDR1 and CDR2 from the germline V gene are SGHRS and YFSETQ. The CDR3 runs 14 residues. V was clipped by 0 bases and J by 6 bases; unmatched bases: 3.

The chain couples TRBV19 to TRBJ1-5; 7 bases are shared with TRBD1. Germline-derived CDR1 and CDR2 are LNHDA and SQIVND (reference sequence). J was trimmed by 3 bases and V by 6 bases; bases with no gene match: 11. CDR3 length: 16 amino acids. The CDR3 nucleotides are TGTGCCAGTAGAAACTTCAACAGGGGTGTCAATCAGCCCCAGCATTTT. It specifies CASRNFNRGVNQPQHF.

In its sample, this clone was seen a few times. The V gene is TRBV18, the J gene TRBJ1-3; D is unclear. CDR1 is KGHSH and CDR2 is LQKENI in the germline V gene. The CDR3 loop spans 15 amino acids. V was pared by 6 bases and J by 0 bases, with 12 bases between. The CDR3 region is CASSPKRASGNTIYF. The CDR3 DNA sequence: TGTGCCAGCTCCCCTAAGAGGGCCTCTGGAAACACCATATATTTT.

The chain is built from TRBV11-3 and TRBJ2-3; TRBD1 might be the D (6 bases). There are 12 residues in the CDR3. Germline CDR1 reads SGHNT; CDR2 reads YENEEA. Trimming took 8 bases from V and 0 from J, leaving 6 bases between them. CDR3 DNA: TGTGCCAGCCAGGGGAGCACAGATACGCAGTATTTT. Encoded protein: CASQGSTDTQYF.

This sequence joins TRBV6-5 and TRBJ2-1, with 8 positions matching TRBD2. The CDR3 covers 15 residues. J gave up 3 bases and V 8 bases, and 9 bases lay outside the gene matches. The germline CDR1 and CDR2 sequences are MNHEY and SVGAGI. In DNA form, the CDR3 reads TGTGCCAGCTCCCCACAGCGGGGGAACTACAATGAGCAGTTCTTC. As protein: CASSPQRGNYNEQFF.

J is TRBJ1-2 and V is TRBV4-3; the match to TRBD1 covers 10 bases. This CDR3 spans 15 amino acids. V was clipped by 4 bases and J by 3 bases; unmatched bases: 5. Per the germline V gene, CDR1 is LGHNA and CDR2 is YSLEER. The CDR3 DNA sequence: TGCGCCAGCAGCCCCGGGACAGGGGCTTACTATGGCTACACCTTC. Protein product: CASSPGTGAYYGYTF.

The chain joins TRBV28 to TRBJ2-2; no firm D call. V was trimmed by 6 bases and J by 2 bases, leaving 4 bases between them. The length of the CDR3 is 12 residues. Germline V gives CDR1 MDHEN, CDR2 SYDVKM. CDR3 nucleotides: TGTGCCAGCAGCCTCAACACCGGGGAGCTGTTTTTT. The encoded protein is CASSLNTGELFF.

J is TRBJ2-5 and V is TRBV10-3, with TRBD1 matching 9 bases. V lost 4 bases, J lost 4 bases, and 7 bases stayed unmatched. Looked up from germline, CDR1 is ENHRY and CDR2 is SYGVKD. The CDR3 totals 15 residues. CDR3 protein: CAISGKDRGRETQYF. The CDR3 coding sequence is TGTGCCATCAGTGGTAAGGACAGGGGACGAGAGACCCAGTACTTC.

The chain is built from TRBV29-1 and TRBJ2-1; a weak D match, TRBD2 (5 bases). The germline gives CDR1 SQVTM, CDR2 ANQGSEA. Trimming left V 3 bases short and J 7 bases short, with 10 bases between. CDR3 length: 12 amino acids. The CDR3 region has the DNA TGCAGCGTTGAGTTGTCGGGAAATGAGCAGTTCTTC. Its translation is CSVELSGNEQFF.

V is TRBV10-1 and J is TRBJ1-2; 8 bases are shared with TRBD1. V shed 5 bases, J shed 8 bases, and the junction held 7 bases outside the gene matches. There are 13 residues in the CDR3. Germline loops: CDR1 WNHNN, CDR2 SYGVQD (reference sequence). The CDR3 DNA reads TGCGCCAGCAGTTCCGGACAGGGATTGGGCTACACCTTC. It yields the protein CASSSGQGLGYTF.

This clone was counted at least ten times. In DNA form, the CDR3 reads TGTGCCAGCAGCCAGGTAGCGGGGGGTATCACATCCTACAATGAGCAGTTCTTC. This translates into CASSQVAGGITSYNEQFF. The chain links TRBV4-2 to TRBJ2-1, with TRBD2 identical over 10 bases. Trimming at V came to 3 bases and at J to 1 base, leaving 9 bases not matched to a gene. The CDR3 contains 18 residues. CDR1 and CDR2 from the germline V gene are LGHNA and YNFKEQ.